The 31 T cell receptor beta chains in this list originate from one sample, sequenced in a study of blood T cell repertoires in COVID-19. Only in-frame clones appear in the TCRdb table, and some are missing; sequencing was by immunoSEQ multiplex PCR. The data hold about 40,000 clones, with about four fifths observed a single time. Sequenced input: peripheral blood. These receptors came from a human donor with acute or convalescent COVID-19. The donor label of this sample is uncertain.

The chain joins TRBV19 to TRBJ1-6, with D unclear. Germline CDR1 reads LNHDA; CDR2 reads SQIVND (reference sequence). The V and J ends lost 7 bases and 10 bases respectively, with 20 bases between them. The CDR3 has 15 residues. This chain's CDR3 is CASTSRRGEGSPLHF. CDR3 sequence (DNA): TGTGCCAGTACGTCACGCCGGGGTGAAGGCTCACCCCTCCACTTT. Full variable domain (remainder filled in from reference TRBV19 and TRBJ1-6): DGGITQSPKYLFRKEGQNVTLSCEQNLNHDAMYWYRQDPGQGLRLIYYSQIVNDFQKGDIAEGYSVSREKKESFPLTVTSAQKNPTAFYLCASTSRRGEGSPLHFGNGTRLTVT.

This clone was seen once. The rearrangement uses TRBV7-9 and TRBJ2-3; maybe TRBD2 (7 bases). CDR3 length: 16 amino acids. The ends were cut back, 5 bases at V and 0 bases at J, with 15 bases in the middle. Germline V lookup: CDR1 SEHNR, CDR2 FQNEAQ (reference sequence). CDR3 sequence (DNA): TGTGCCAGCAGCCAAGGGGGAGCGGGGAGCACAGATACGCAGTATTTT. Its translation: CASSQGGAGSTDTQYF.

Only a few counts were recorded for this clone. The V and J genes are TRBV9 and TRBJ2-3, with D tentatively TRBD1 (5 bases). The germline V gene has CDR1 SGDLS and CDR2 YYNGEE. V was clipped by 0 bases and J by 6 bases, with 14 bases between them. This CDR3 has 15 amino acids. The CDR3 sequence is CASSVEAQGVDTQYF. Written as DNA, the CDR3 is TGTGCCAGCAGCGTAGAGGCCCAGGGCGTCGATACGCAGTATTTT. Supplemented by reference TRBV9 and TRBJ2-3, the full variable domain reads DSGVTQTPKHLITATGQRVTLRCSPRSGDLSVYWYQQSLDQGLQFLIQYYNGEERAKGNILERFSAQQFPDLHSELNLSSLELGDSALYFCASSVEAQGVDTQYFGPGTRLTVL.

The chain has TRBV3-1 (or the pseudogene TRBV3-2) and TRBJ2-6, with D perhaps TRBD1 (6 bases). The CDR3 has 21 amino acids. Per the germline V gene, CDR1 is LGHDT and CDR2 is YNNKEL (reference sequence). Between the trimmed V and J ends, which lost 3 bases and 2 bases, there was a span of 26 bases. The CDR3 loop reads CASSHKRGVQGSRTGANVLTF. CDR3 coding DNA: TGTGCCAGCAGCCACAAAAGGGGTGTACAGGGTAGTAGAACTGGGGCCAACGTCCTGACTTTC.

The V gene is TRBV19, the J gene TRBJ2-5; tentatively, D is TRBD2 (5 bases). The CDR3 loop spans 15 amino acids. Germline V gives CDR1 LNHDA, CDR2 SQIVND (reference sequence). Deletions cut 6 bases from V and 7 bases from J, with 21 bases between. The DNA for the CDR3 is TGTGCCAGTAGGAGCTCAATAGGACCGGGGTGGACCCAGTACTTC. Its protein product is CASRSSIGPGWTQYF.

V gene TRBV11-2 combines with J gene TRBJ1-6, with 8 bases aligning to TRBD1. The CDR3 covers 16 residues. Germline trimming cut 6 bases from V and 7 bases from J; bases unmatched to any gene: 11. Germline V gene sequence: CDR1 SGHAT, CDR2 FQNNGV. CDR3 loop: CASRPSGTGVNSPLHF. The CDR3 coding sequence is TGTGCCAGCAGGCCCTCTGGGACAGGAGTAAATTCACCCCTCCACTTT.

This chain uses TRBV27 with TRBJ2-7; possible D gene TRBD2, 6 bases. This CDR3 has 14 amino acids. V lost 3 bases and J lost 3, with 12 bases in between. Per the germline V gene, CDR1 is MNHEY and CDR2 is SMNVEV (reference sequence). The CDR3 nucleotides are TGTGCCAGCAGTTTCGCGGGGCAGGTCTACGAGCAGTACTTC. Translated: CASSFAGQVYEQYF.

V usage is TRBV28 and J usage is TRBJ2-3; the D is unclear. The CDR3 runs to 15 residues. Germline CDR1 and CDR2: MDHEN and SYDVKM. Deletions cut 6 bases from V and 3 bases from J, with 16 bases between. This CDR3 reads CASSDVSRLTDTQYF. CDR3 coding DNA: TGTGCCAGCAGCGACGTATCCAGGTTGACAGATACGCAGTATTTT.

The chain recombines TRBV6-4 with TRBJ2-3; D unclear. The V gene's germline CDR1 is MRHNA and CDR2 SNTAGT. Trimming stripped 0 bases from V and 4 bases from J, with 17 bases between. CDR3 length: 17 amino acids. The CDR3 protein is CASSDSVSFSVPDTQYF. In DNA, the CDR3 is TGTGCCAGCAGTGACTCGGTTAGCTTTTCGGTCCCAGATACGCAGTATTTT.

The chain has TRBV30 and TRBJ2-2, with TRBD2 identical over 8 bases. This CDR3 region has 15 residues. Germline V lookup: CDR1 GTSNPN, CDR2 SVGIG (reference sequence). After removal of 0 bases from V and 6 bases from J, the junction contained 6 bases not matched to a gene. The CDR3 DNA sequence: TGTGCCTGGAGTGTATACGGGGGGGCCCCCGGGGAGCTGTTTTTT. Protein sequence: CAWSVYGGAPGELFF.

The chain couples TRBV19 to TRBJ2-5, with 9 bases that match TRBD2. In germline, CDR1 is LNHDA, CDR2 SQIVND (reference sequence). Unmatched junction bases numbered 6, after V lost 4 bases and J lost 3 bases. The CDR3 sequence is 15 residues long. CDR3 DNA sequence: TGTGCCAGTAGTAGAGGGGGACTAGCAGAAGAGACCCAGTACTTC. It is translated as CASSRGGLAEETQYF.

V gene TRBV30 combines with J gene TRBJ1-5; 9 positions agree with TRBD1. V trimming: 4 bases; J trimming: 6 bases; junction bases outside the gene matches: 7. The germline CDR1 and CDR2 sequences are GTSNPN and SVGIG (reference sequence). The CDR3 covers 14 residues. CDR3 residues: CAWTKTGGGQPQHF. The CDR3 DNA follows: TGTGCCTGGACAAAGACAGGGGGAGGTCAGCCCCAGCATTTT.

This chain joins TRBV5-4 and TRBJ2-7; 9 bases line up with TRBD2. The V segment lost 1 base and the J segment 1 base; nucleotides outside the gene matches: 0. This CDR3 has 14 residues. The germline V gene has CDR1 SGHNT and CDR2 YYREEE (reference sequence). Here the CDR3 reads CASSLTSGSYEQYF. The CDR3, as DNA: TGTGCCAGCAGCTTGACTAGCGGGTCCTACGAGCAGTACTTC.

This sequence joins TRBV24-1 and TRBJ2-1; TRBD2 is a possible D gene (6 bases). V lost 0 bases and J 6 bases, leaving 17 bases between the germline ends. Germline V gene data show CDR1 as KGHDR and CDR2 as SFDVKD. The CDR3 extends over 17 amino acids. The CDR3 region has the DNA TGTGCCACCAGTGATTTGAGGGGCTCGGGAGCCCTCAATGAGCAGTTCTTC. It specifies CATSDLRGSGALNEQFF.

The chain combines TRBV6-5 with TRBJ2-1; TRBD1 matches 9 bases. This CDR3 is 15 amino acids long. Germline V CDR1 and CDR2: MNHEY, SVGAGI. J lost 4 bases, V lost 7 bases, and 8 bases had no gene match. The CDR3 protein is CASIPQGASYNEQFF. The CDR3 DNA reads TGTGCCAGCATTCCACAGGGGGCCAGTTACAATGAGCAGTTCTTC.

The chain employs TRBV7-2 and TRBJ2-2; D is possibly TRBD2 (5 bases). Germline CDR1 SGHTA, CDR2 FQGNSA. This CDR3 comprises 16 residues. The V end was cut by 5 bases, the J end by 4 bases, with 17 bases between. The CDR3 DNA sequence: TGTGCCAGCAGCCGCAGGACTCCCCGGGGCACCGGGGAGCTGTTTTTT. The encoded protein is CASSRRTPRGTGELFF. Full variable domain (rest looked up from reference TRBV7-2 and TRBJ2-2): GAGVSQSPSNKVTEKGKDVELRCDPISGHTALYWYRQSLGQGLEFLIYFQGNSAPDKSGLPSDRFSAERTGGSVSTLTIQRTQQEDSAVYLCASSRRTPRGTGELFFGEGSRLTVL.

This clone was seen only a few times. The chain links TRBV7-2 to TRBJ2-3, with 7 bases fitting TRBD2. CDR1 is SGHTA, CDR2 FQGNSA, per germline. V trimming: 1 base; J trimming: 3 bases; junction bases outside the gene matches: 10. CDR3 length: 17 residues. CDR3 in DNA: TGTGCCAGCAGCTTAGTCCCTCGGGCGGGAGAGACAGATACGCAGTATTTT. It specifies CASSLVPRAGETDTQYF.

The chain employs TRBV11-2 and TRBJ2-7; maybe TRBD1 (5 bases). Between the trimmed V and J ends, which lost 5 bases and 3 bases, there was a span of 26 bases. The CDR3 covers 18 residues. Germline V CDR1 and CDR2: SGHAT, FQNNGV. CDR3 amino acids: CASSTRQGVNRGDYEQYF. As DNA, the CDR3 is TGTGCCAGCAGCACCCGTCAAGGGGTCAACCGTGGGGACTACGAGCAGTACTTC.

The CDR3 nucleotides are TGTGCCAGCAGTCCGACTAGTTTGGTCCACGAGCAGTACTTC. Translated: CASSPTSLVHEQYF. V and J are TRBV28 and TRBJ2-7; possible D gene TRBD2, 6 bases. The germline V gene has CDR1 MDHEN and CDR2 SYDVKM. The CDR3 spans 14 residues. The ends were cut back, 5 bases at V and 5 bases at J, with 16 bases in the middle.

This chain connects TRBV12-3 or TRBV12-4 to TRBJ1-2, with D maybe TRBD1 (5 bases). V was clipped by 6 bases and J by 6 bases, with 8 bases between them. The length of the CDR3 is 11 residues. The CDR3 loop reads CASRLGDGYTF. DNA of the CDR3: TGTGCCAGCAGGCTAGGGGATGGCTACACCTTC.

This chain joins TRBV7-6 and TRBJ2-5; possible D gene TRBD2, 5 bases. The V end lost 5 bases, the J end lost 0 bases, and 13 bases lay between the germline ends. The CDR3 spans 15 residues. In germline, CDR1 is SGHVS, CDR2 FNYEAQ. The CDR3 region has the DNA TGTGCCAGCAGCCCTGAGGGCCGCAACCAAGAGACCCAGTACTTC. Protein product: CASSPEGRNQETQYF. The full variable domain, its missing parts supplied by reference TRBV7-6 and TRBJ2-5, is GAGVSQSPRYKVTKRGQDVALRCDPISGHVSLYWYRQALGQGPEFLTYFNYEAQQDKSGLPNDRFSAERPEGSISTLTIQRTEQRDSAMYRCASSPEGRNQETQYFGPGTRLLVL.

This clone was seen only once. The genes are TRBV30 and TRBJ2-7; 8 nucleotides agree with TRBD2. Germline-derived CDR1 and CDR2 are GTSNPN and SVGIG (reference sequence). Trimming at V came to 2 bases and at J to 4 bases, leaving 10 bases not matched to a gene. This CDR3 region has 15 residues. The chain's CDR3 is CAWSTSKRGSYEQYF. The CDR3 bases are TGTGCCTGGAGTACCTCAAAGCGGGGGTCGTACGAGCAGTACTTC.

CDR3 sequence reads: CASSQAQARGTEAFF. The DNA of the CDR3 is TGCGCCAGCAGCCAAGCACAGGCTAGGGGGACTGAAGCTTTCTTT. The chain recombines TRBV4-1 with TRBJ1-1, with a possible D match to TRBD1 (6 bases). The CDR3 is 15 amino acids. Germline V gene data show CDR1 as MGHRA and CDR2 as YSYEKL. V gave up 1 base and J gave up 5 bases, with 14 bases separating them.

This CDR3 reads CASSQSYSNQPQHF. CDR3 in DNA: TGTGCCAGCAGCCAGTCTTATAGCAATCAGCCCCAGCATTTT. The chain links TRBV14 to TRBJ1-5, with D unresolved. Germline values: CDR1 SGHDN, CDR2 FVKESK. V lost 3 bases to trimming and J lost 0 bases, with 6 bases between them. The CDR3 consists of 14 residues.

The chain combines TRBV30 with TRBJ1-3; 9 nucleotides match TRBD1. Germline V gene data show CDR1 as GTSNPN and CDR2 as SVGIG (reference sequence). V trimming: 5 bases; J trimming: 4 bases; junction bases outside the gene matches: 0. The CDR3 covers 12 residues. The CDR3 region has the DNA TGTGCCTGGGGGACAGGGGGAAACACCATATATTTT. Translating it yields CAWGTGGNTIYF.

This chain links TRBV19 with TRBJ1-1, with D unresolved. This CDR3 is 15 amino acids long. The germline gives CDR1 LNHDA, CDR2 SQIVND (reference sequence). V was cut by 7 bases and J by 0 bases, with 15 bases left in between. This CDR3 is CASTIEGVMNTEAFF. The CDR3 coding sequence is TGTGCCAGTACCATCGAGGGTGTTATGAACACTGAAGCTTTCTTT.

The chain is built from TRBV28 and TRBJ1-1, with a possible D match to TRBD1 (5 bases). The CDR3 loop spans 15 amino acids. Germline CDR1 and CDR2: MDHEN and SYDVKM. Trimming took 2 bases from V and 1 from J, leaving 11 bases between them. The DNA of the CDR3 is TGTGCCAGCAGTTTAAATACGGGGGGGAACACTGAAGCTTTCTTT. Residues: CASSLNTGGNTEAFF.

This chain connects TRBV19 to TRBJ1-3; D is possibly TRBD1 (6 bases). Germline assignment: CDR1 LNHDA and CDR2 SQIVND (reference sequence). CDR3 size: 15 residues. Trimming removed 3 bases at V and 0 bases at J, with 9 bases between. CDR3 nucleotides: TGTGCCAGTAGTATCGGACAGCTCTCTGGAAACACCATATATTTT. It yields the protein CASSIGQLSGNTIYF.

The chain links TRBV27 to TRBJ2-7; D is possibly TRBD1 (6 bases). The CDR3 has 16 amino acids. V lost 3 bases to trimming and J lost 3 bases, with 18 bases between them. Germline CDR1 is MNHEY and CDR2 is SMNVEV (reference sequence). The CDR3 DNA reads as TGTGCCAGCAGTTTTCTCCAGACAGGTCGACGCTACGAGCAGTACTTC. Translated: CASSFLQTGRRYEQYF.

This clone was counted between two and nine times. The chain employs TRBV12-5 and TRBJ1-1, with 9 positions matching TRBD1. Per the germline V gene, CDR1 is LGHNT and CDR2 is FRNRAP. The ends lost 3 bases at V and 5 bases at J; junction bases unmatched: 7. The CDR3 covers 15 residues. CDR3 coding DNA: TGTGCTAGTGGTTTCCCGACAGGGGGTTTTACTGAAGCTTTCTTT. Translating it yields CASGFPTGGFTEAFF.

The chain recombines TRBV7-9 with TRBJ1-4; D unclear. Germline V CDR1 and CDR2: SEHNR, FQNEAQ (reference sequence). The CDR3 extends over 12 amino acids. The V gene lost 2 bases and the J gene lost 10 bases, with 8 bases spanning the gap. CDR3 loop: CASSLNWRKLFF. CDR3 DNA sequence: TGTGCCAGCAGCTTAAACTGGAGAAAACTGTTTTTT.